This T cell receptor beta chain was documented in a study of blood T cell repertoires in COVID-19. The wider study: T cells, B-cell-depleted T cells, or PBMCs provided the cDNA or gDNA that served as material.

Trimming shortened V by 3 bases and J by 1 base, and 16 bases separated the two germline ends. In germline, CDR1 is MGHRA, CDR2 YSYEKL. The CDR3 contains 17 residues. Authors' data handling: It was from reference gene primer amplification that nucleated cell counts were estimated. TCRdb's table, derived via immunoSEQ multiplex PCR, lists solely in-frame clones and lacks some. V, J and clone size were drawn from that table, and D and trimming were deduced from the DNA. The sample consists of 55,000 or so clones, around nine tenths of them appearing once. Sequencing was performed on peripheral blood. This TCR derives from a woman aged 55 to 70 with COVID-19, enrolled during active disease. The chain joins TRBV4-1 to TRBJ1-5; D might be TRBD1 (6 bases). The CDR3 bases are TGCGCCAGCAGCCATCTGGGGGGGGCGCGGAGCAATCAGCCCCAGCATTTT. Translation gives CASSHLGGARSNQPQHF.